This record covers a single T cell receptor (beta chain). The target antigen is unknown. With 3 bases clipped from V and 4 bases from J, the junction kept 13 bases outside the gene matches. Germline V lookup: CDR1 GTSNPN, CDR2 SVGIG (reference sequence). The CDR3 is made up of 16 amino acids. This entry comes from a study of somatic mutations in cytotoxic T cells in rheumatoid arthritis. Generated by immunoSEQ multiplex PCR, the TCRdb table keeps only in-frame clones and is missing some. The sample records fewer than 20,000 clones, around four fifths being singletons. Notes on the study in general: The study found that the largest CD8+ clone exceeded 20% of CD8+ cells in about an eighth of the roughly 60 patients. Clonality of CD8+ T cells, which was compared between rheumatoid arthritis patients and age-matched healthy controls, did not differ significantly. In the expanded CD8+ clones, the antigen targets remained unknown.

Sequenced input: CD8+ T cells sorted from blood. The receptor's source is an older woman in good health. This chain links TRBV30 with TRBJ1-1; TRBD1 aligns across 8 bases. CDR3: CAWRGFDRGVGTEAFF. The CDR3 DNA sequence: TGTGCCTGGAGGGGGTTTGACAGGGGTGTGGGCACTGAAGCTTTCTTT.